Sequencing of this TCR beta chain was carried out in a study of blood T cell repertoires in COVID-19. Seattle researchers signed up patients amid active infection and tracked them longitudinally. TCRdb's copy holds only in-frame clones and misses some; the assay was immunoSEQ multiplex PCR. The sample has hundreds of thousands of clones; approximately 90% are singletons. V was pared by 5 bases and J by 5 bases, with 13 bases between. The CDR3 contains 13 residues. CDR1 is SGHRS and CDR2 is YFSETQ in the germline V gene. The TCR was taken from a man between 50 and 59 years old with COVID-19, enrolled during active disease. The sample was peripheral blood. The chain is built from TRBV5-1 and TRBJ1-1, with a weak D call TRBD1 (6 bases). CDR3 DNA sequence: TGCGCCAGCAGACGGGACACGGGGACTGAAGCTTTCTTT. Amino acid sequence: CASRRDTGTEAFF. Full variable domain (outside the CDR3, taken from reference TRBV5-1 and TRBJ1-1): KAGVTQTPRYLIKTRGQQVTLSCSPISGHRSVSWYQQTPGQGLQFLFEYFSETQRNKGNFPGRFSGRQFSNSRSEMNVSTLELGDSALYLCASRRDTGTEAFFGQGTRLTVV.